This T cell receptor beta chain comes out of a study of identical twins. This clonotype was recorded at least ten times. Trimming stripped 7 bases from V and 2 bases from J, with 8 bases between. The CDR3 is made up of 12 amino acids. TCRdb passed the 5' RACE reads through MiXCR, listing each CDR3 protein once. The sample includes 300,000 to 350,000 distinct CDR3 sequences, over 9% seen only once; the top ten take roughly 7.8%. The sample was also reused in another study, on yellow fever vaccine responses in identical twins. That report notes: Twins' T cell vaccine responses reportedly looked partly convergent, partly personalized.

The chain joins TRBV12-3 or TRBV12-4 to TRBJ1-2; D may be TRBD1 (6 bases). The sequencing sample was made of CD8+ T cells sorted from blood. The TCR comes from a woman aged 18-30 years in good health. CDR3 region: CASTGTNYGYTF. CDR3 bases: TGTGCCAGCACAGGGACAAACTATGGCTACACCTTC.